This T cell receptor (beta chain) was recorded in a study of regulatory T cells in long-lasting Graves disease. Broader study findings: TRBV28, TRBJ1-2 and TRBJ2-5 emerged as the favored segments in persistent disease. Shared public clonotypes totalled over 2,500 in persistent patients, compared with 966 in new patients. Persistent Graves' cases showed lower TCR diversity than newly diagnosed cases.

Assembly of TCR beta libraries relied on iRepertoire HTBI primers together with Arm-PCR of CDR3 regions. Study processing details: Identification of gene segments yielded around 63 TRBV and 14 TRBJ across samples. TCRdb used MiXCR to reprocess the multiplex PCR reads, holding one entry per CDR3 protein. The V and J calls here are based on TCRdb, not the publication. Among under 300,000 distinct CDR3 sequences listed, about 17% were seen once. Note on this clonotype: Its antigen is not known.

Germline CDR1 reads ENHRY; CDR2 reads SYGVKD. This CDR3 is 16 amino acids long. V shed 3 bases and J 0 bases; nucleotides not matched to a gene: 8. Documented time point: newly diagnosed GD, antithyroid drugs for less than 3 months. With RNA extracted from PBMCs as input, the TCR library was made. The genes are TRBV10-3 and TRBJ2-7, with 7 nucleotides matching TRBD2. The clonotype originates from a female donor with Graves disease. The sequencing here drew on peripheral blood mononuclear cells (PBMCs), taken at new diagnosis, from a patient treated with antithyroid drugs. The CDR3 loop is CAISDPPSGSSYEQYF. Here the CDR3 DNA reads TGTGCCATCAGTGACCCCCCTAGCGGTAGCTCCTACGAGCAGTACTTC.